This TCR beta chain derives from a study of CD8+ T cells in alopecia areata. This clone was seen a handful of times. Its cognate antigen is unknown. Reverse transcription of extracted RNA yielded cDNA, which provided the sequencing template. The repertoire was sequenced with immunoSEQ multiplex PCR; TCRdb's copy has only in-frame clones and lacks some. This sample yields over 120,000 clones, of which approximately 50% are seen a single time; approximately 0.99% belongs to the top ten. Whole-study results and caveats: Patients shared TCRs less clearly than mice did, possibly for HLA-related reasons. Higher clonality than in normal scalp was seen in lesional scalp, especially alopecia totalis/universalis.

The CDR3 runs to 14 residues. V shed 6 bases and J 4 bases; nucleotides not matched to a gene: 8. From germline, CDR1 is SQVTM and CDR2 ANQGSEA. The chain uses TRBV29-1 and TRBJ2-2; TRBD1 matches at 7 bases. This sequence was found in a human donor with alopecia areata. The material was CD4+ T cells sorted from blood, obtained at week 0. The CDR3 here is CSVPVQGVTGELFF. The CDR3 nucleotides are TGCAGCGTCCCCGTTCAGGGGGTCACCGGGGAGCTGTTTTTT.